The clone carrying this T cell receptor beta chain was seen once. This record belongs to a study of blood T cell repertoires in COVID-19. TCRdb's table, derived via immunoSEQ multiplex PCR, lists solely in-frame clones and lacks some. This sample has tens of thousands of clones, with 75% to 90% found just once. Input material: PBMCs or T cells enriched from blood (not recorded which). This receptor was taken from a woman aged 45-60 years with acute COVID-19.

The CDR3 is CASSLGLAGLSTDTQYF. The CDR3 bases are TGCGCCAGCAGCTTGGGACTAGCGGGGCTTAGCACAGATACGCAGTATTTT. The gene calls are TRBV5-1 and TRBJ2-3, with 11 bases identical to TRBD2. The junction had 3 bases not matched to a gene; V was cut back by 0 bases and J by 0 bases. The CDR3 has 17 amino acids. Per the germline V gene, CDR1 is SGHRS and CDR2 is YFSETQ.